The next 17 T cell receptor beta chains were all read from a single sample in a study of technical replicates of blood from several donors. TCRdb keeps only in-frame clones here, not all; method: immunoSEQ multiplex PCR. Among 79,000 or so clones listed, roughly 91% were seen once. The sample taken for sequencing was T cells isolated from PBMCs. The receptors here all came from a human donor in good health.

V is TRBV6-5 and J is TRBJ2-7, with unresolved D. Germline V CDR1 and CDR2: MNHEY, SVGAGI. V lost 5 bases and J 3 bases, leaving 14 bases between the germline ends. CDR3 size: 14 residues. CDR3 loop: CASSNTRSYYEQYF. As DNA, the CDR3 is TGTGCCAGCAGTAATACACGAAGTTACTACGAGCAGTACTTC.

V and J are TRBV27 and TRBJ2-7, with D tentatively TRBD2 (6 bases). CDR3 length: 15 residues. In germline, CDR1 is MNHEY, CDR2 SMNVEV (reference sequence). V lost 1 base to trimming and J lost 7 bases, with 17 bases between them. CDR3 nucleotide sequence: TGTGCCAGCAGTTTATTTGCGGGGAGTTTGGCAGAGCAGTACTTC. Its translation is CASSLFAGSLAEQYF.

This chain uses TRBV29-1 with TRBJ2-7, with D possibly TRBD2 on 5 matching bases. Per germline, CDR1 SQVTM and CDR2 ANQGSEA. V was pared by 0 bases and J by 7 bases, with 10 bases between. The CDR3 runs 12 residues. CDR3 region: CSVEEQPGEQYF. The CDR3 DNA reads TGCAGCGTTGAAGAGCAACCGGGGGAGCAGTACTTC.

This clone was seen a single time. CDR3 nucleotides: TGTGCCAGCAGCTTAAGGGCAGTCGACTATGGCTACACCTTC. Protein product: CASSLRAVDYGYTF. This chain uses TRBV7-3 with TRBJ1-2; D remains ambiguous. Germline CDR1 reads SGHTA; CDR2 reads FQGTGA. Trimming took 1 base from V and 3 from J, leaving 9 bases between them. The CDR3 sequence is 14 residues long.

The rearrangement uses TRBV19 and TRBJ2-1; D is ambiguous. Germline-derived CDR1 and CDR2 are LNHDA and SQIVND (reference sequence). Trimming stripped 9 bases from V and 7 bases from J, with 10 bases between. CDR3 length: 11 amino acids. For the CDR3, the DNA is TGTGCCAGCCGAGGATTGAATGAGCAGTTCTTC. The encoded protein is CASRGLNEQFF.

The chain recombines TRBV10-2 with TRBJ2-7, with 9 bases lining up with TRBD1. CDR1 WSHSY and CDR2 SAAADI come from the germline V gene. CDR3 length: 15 amino acids. J was trimmed by 6 bases and V by 6 bases; bases with no gene match: 12. Here the CDR3 DNA reads TGCGCCAGCAGGGATTGGACAGGGGCTATCGGCGAGCAGTACTTC. It yields the protein CASRDWTGAIGEQYF.

The chain combines TRBV5-1 with TRBJ1-2; possible D gene TRBD1, 5 bases. Germline V CDR1 and CDR2: SGHRS, YFSETQ. This CDR3 comprises 13 residues. With 4 bases removed from V and 3 bases from J, the gap between germline ends came to 10 bases. CDR3 nucleotides: TGCGCCAGCAGCCCTCAGGGCCACTATGGCTACACCTTC. Translated: CASSPQGHYGYTF.

The chain employs TRBV2 and TRBJ2-7, with D possibly being TRBD2 (6 bases). Looked up from germline, CDR1 is SNHLY and CDR2 is FYNNEI. V shed 7 bases and J shed 3 bases, with 16 bases lying between them. There are 14 residues in the CDR3. CDR3 in DNA: TGTGCCAGCACCTCAAGGAGGGAGGTCTACGAGCAGTACTTC. It yields the protein CASTSRREVYEQYF.

This chain links TRBV30 with TRBJ2-3; 7 bases line up with TRBD2. Trimming cost V 8 bases and J 6 bases; bases outside gene matches: 17. There are 15 residues in the CDR3. From germline, CDR1 is GTSNPN and CDR2 SVGIG (reference sequence). The CDR3 nucleotides are TGTGCCGCAGACCCTCTAGCGGCGAATCTTGATACGCAGTATTTT. Translation: CAADPLAANLDTQYF.

This clone came up once. The V and J genes are TRBV10-1 and TRBJ2-1, with 7 positions matching TRBD2. J lost 7 bases, V lost 3 bases, and 12 bases had no gene match. Germline V gene sequence: CDR1 WNHNN, CDR2 SYGVQD (reference sequence). The CDR3 totals 16 residues. For the CDR3, the DNA is TGCGCCAGCAGTGATTATCAGCGGGACCTTCTAAATGAGCAGTTCTTC. Translated: CASSDYQRDLLNEQFF.

The chain uses TRBV5-1 and TRBJ2-1; TRBD2 aligns across 10 bases. The CDR3 sequence is 15 residues long. Per germline, CDR1 SGHRS and CDR2 YFSETQ. J gave up 7 bases and V 2 bases, and 6 bases lay outside the gene matches. The DNA for the CDR3 is TGCGCCAGCAGCTTTACAGCGGGAGGGCCGAATGAGCAGTTCTTC. Its protein is CASSFTAGGPNEQFF.

This sequence joins TRBV6-6 and TRBJ1-5; D is undetermined. The CDR3 spans 13 residues. Germline V gene data show CDR1 as MNHNY and CDR2 as SVGAGI (reference sequence). Trimming pared 8 bases from V and 2 bases from J, leaving 10 bases between. Here the CDR3 DNA reads TGTGCCAGCGGAGGAGAAGGCAATCAGCCCCAGCATTTT. Its translation: CASGGEGNQPQHF.

The V call is TRBV2, the J call TRBJ2-7; 8 bases match TRBD1. Germline CDR1 and CDR2: SNHLY and FYNNEI. Trimming at V came to 2 bases and at J to 7 bases, leaving 10 bases not matched to a gene. This CDR3 spans 15 amino acids. CDR3 in amino acids: CASSEPGQGAHEQYF. In DNA, the CDR3 is TGTGCCAGCAGTGAACCGGGTCAGGGGGCGCATGAGCAGTACTTC. The whole variable domain, filled in from reference TRBV2 and TRBJ2-7, reads EPEVTQTPSHQVTQMGQEVILRCVPISNHLYFYWYRQILGQKVEFLVSFYNNEISEKSEIFDDQFSVERPDGSNFTLKIRSTKLEDSAMYFCASSEPGQGAHEQYFGPGTRLTVT.

This chain connects TRBV2 to TRBJ2-1; weak D call: TRBD2 (6 bases). This CDR3 is 14 amino acids long. V was shortened by 2 bases and J by 8 bases, with 13 bases between the two germline ends. CDR1 is SNHLY and CDR2 is FYNNEI in the germline V gene. CDR3 in amino acids: CASSESGGLDEQFF. The CDR3 DNA is TGTGCCAGCAGTGAATCCGGGGGATTGGATGAGCAGTTCTTC.

The V and J genes are TRBV6-5 and TRBJ1-2, with TRBD1 matching 9 bases. J was trimmed by 5 bases and V by 4 bases; bases with no gene match: 2. In germline, CDR1 is MNHEY, CDR2 SVGAGI. This CDR3 has 13 residues. In nucleotides, the CDR3 is TGTGCCAGCAGTTCGGACAGGGGTTATGGCTACACCTTC. As protein: CASSSDRGYGYTF.

V and J are TRBV27 and TRBJ2-7; TRBD1 matches 8 bases. Per the germline V gene, CDR1 is MNHEY and CDR2 is SMNVEV (reference sequence). V trimming: 8 bases; J trimming: 1 base; junction bases outside the gene matches: 4. The CDR3 extends over 13 amino acids. The CDR3 DNA reads TGTGCCAGCGGAGACAGGGGATCCTACGAGCAGTACTTC. Encoded protein: CASGDRGSYEQYF.

The chain recombines TRBV7-2 with TRBJ1-1, with unresolved D. The CDR3 has 13 amino acids. Germline V gene lookup returns CDR1 SGHTA and CDR2 FQGNSA. V shed 0 bases and J shed 12 bases, with 14 bases lying between them. CDR3 nucleotide sequence: TGTGCCAGCAGCTTAGCAAGGGTATCGGGAACTTTCTTT. This codes for CASSLARVSGTFF.